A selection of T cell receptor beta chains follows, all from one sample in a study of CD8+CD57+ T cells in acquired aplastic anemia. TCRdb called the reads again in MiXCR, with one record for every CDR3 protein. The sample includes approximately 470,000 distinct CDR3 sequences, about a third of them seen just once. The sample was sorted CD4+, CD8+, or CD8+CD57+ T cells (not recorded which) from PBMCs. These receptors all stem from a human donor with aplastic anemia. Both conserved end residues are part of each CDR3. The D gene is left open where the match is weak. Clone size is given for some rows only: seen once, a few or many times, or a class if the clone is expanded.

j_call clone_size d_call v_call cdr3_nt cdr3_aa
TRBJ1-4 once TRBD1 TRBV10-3 TGTGCCAGCAGGGTGGACAGGGTTAATGAAAAACTGTTTTTT CASRVDRVNEKLFF
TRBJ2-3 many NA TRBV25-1 TGTGCCAGCAGTGAATCCGGAGTAGCGGACACAGATACGCAGTATTTT CASSESGVADTDTQYF
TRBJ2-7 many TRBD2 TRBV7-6 TGTGCCAGCAGCTTAGCGGGTAGCGGGAGTCAGTCCTACGAGCAGTACTTC CASSLAGSGSQSYEQYF
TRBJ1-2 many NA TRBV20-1 TGCAGTGCTAGACACGGGGGCGTCGGCTATGGCTACACCTTC CSARHGGVGYGYTF
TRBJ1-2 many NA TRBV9 TGTGCCAGCAGCCGCACATATGGCTACACCTTC CASSRTYGYTF
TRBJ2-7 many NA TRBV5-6 TGTGCCAGCAGTCAGGCTAACGAGCAGTACTTC CASSQANEQYF
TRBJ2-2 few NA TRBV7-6 TGTGCCAGCAGCCGGACCGGGACCATGGGGGCCGGGGAGCTGTTTTTT CASSRTGTMGAGELFF
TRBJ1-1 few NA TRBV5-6 TGTGCCAGCAGCTTGGACCGGGACATAGCTTTCTTT CASSLDRDIAFF
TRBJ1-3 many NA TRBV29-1 TGCAGCGTCGCAGACGACTCGATCTCTGGAAACACCATATATTTT CSVADDSISGNTIYF
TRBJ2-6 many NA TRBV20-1 TGCAGTGCTCCCGGGGCAGGGGGGAGCTCTGGGGCCAACGTCCTGACTTTC CSAPGAGGSSGANVLTF
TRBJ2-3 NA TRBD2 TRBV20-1 TGCAGTGCTAGAGGGGAAGCGGGAGAACCCTCAGATACGCAGTATTTT CSARGEAGEPSDTQYF
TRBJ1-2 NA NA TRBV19 TGTGCCAGTAGTATGAGTGTGCAGGGGCACTATGGCTACACCTTC CASSMSVQGHYGYTF
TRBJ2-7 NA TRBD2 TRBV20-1 TGCAGTGCGGGGAGGGTGGGGGGCTCCTACGAGCAGTACTTC CSAGRVGGSYEQYF
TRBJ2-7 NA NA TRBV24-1 TGTGCCACCAGTGATTCGACAGGCCTCAACGAGCAGTACTTC CATSDSTGLNEQYF
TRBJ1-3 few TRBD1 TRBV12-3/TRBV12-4 TGTGCCAGCAGCCAGGGACAGGGTGCCTCCTCTGGAAACACCATATATTTT CASSQGQGASSGNTIYF
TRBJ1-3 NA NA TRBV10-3 TGTGCCATCAGGGTAGACAGCTTCTCTGGAAACACCATATATTTT CAIRVDSFSGNTIYF
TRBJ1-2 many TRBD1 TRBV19 TGTGCCAGTAGTAGGACGGGACAGAACCCAGGGGGCTACACCTTC CASSRTGQNPGGYTF
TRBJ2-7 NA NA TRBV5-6 TGTGCCAGCAGCTCTTATTGGGGATCCTACGAGCAGTACTTC CASSSYWGSYEQYF
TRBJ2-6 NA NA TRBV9 TGTGCCAGCAGCGGCGCGGGGTCTGGGGCCAACGTCCTGACTTTC CASSGAGSGANVLTF
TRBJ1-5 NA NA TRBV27 TGTGCCAGCAGTCCAGGCGGCGGGAGGGGTAATCAGCCCCAGCATTTT CASSPGGGRGNQPQHF
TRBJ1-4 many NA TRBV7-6 TGTGCCAGCAGCTTAGATGGTGAAAAACTGTTTTTT CASSLDGEKLFF
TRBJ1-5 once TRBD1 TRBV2 TGTGCCAGCAGCACCGGGACAGGACCAAATCAGCCCCAGCATTTT CASSTGTGPNQPQHF
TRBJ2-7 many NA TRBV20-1 TGCAGTGCTACTCCAGGGAGGTCCTACGAGCAGTACTTC CSATPGRSYEQYF
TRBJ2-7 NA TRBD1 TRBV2 TGTGCCAGGGCAACCGGGACAGGGGAAGAGCAGTACTTC CARATGTGEEQYF
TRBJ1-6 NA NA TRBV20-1 TGCAGTGCTAGAGAGACAGGCTCCTATAATTCACCCCTCCACTTT CSARETGSYNSPLHF
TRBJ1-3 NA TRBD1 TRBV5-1 TGCGCCAGCAGCCCCCAGACAGGGTCTGGAAACACCATATATTTT CASSPQTGSGNTIYF
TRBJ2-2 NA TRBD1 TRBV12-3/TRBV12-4 TGTGCCAGCGGAATACAGGGGATCCGCGCCGGGGAGCTGTTTTTT CASGIQGIRAGELFF
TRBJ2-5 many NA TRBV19 TGTGCCAGTAGTCCCCGTACACCACAGCGCCAAGAGACCCAGTACTTC CASSPRTPQRQETQYF
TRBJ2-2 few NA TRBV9 TGTGCCAGCAGCGTAGTAGACAACGGCTACGGGGAGCTGTTTTTT CASSVVDNGYGELFF
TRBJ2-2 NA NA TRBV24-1 TGTGCCACCAGTGATTTGGGGGGTCCCAACACCGGGGAGCTGTTTTTT CATSDLGGPNTGELFF
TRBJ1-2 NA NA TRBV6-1 TGTGCCAGCAGTGAGACAGGAGGTGGCTCCACCTTC CASSETGGGSTF
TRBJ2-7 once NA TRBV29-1 TGCAGCAGTCGAGGAGGGTGGGTCGAGCAGTACTTC CSSRGGWVEQYF
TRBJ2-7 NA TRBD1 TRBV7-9 TGTGCCAGCAGCTATGGACAGGGTGAGGGGAGGTACTTC CASSYGQGEGRYF
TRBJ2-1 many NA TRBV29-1 TGCAGCGTTGAAGAGACTAGCTCCTACAATGAGCAGTTCTTC CSVEETSSYNEQFF
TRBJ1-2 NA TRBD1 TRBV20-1 TGCAGTGCGATAGACAGGGCCAACTATGGCTACACCTTC CSAIDRANYGYTF
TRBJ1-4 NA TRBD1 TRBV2 TGTGCCAGCAGTTCACAGGGGGCGCCAGCTAATGAAAAACTGTTTTTT CASSSQGAPANEKLFF
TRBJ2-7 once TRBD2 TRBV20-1 TGCAGTGCTAGAATCCGGACTAGCGGGAGGTACGAGCAGTACTTC CSARIRTSGRYEQYF
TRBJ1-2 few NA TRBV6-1 TGTGCCAGCTTAAGTATTTGGGGCTCTGGCTACACCTTC CASLSIWGSGYTF
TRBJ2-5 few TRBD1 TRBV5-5 TGTGCCAGCAGCACAACCACAGGGGGCGTGGAGACCCAGTACTTC CASSTTTGGVETQYF
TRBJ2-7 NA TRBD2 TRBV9 TGTGCCAGCAGCGTAGATGAGCGGGGGGACGAGCAGTACTTC CASSVDERGDEQYF
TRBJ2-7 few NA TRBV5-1 TGCGCCAGCAGCTTGGGAGGACGCTCGAGCTCCTACGAGCAGTACTTC CASSLGGRSSSYEQYF
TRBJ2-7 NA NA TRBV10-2 TGCGCCAGCAGTGTCGGTGGGGGGGCAAACGAGCAGTACTTC CASSVGGGANEQYF
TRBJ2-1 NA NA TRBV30 TGTGCCTGGAGTCCCCGCCGGGCAGGGCTCAATGAGCAGTTCTTC CAWSPRRAGLNEQFF
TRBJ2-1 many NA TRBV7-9 TGTGCCAGCAGCCCCAAAGCACTACCGAATGAGCAGTTCTTC CASSPKALPNEQFF
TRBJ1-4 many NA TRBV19 TGTGCCAGTAGTATATCGGTCGCGCAAAATGAAAAACTGTTTTTT CASSISVAQNEKLFF
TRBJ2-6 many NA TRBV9 TGTGCCAGCAGCGCTTATGACCTACGAACTTCGGGGGCCAACGTCCTGACTTTC CASSAYDLRTSGANVLTF
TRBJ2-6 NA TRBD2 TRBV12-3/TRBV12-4 TGTGCCAGCAAATGGGATGGGGCTAGCGGGAGGGCCTCTGGGGCCAACGTCCTGACTTTC CASKWDGASGRASGANVLTF
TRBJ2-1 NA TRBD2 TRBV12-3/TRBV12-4 TGTGCCAGCAGGCGTAGCGGGAGGGCCTCTTGGGAGCAGTTCTTC CASRRSGRASWEQFF
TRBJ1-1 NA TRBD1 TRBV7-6 TGTGCCAGCACCGGGGACAGCCGTGAAGCTTTCTTT CASTGDSREAFF
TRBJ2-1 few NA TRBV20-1 TGCAGTGCTAGTAGTGAGACTGACAATGAGCAGTTCTTC CSASSETDNEQFF
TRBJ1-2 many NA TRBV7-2 TGTGCCAGCAGCTTAGAGATCCGGCGCCCTAACTATGGCTACACCTTC CASSLEIRRPNYGYTF
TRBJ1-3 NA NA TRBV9 TGTGCCAGCAGCGCAGCCCCGGACTCTGGAAACACCATATATTTT CASSAAPDSGNTIYF
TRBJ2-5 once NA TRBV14 TGTGCCAGCAGCCTCGGCATATCAGGGTACGAGACCCAGCACTTC CASSLGISGYETQHF